The entry below describes one T cell receptor beta chain. Its specificity is not known. The entry originates in a study of monozygotic twins with inflammatory bowel disease. Germline values: CDR1 SGHTA, CDR2 FQGTGA. The CDR3 runs to 14 residues. Regarding the study as a whole: Differing T cell subtypes remained indistinguishable. Researchers report that IBD patients shared fewer clonotypes with others than healthy twins, especially amid disease activity.

Researchers used around 3,800 ng of total RNA for each TCR library. Each CDR3 protein gets one entry in TCRdb, which reprocessed the 5' RACE reads and gives no DNA. In total, the table holds 400,000 to 500,000 distinct CDR3 sequences. The source of this sequence is a human donor with ulcerative colitis or Crohn's disease, or a healthy co-twin of an affected twin (not recorded which). The rearrangement links TRBV7-3 to TRBJ1-5. The sequenced sample consisted of blood. CDR3 sequence reads: CASSHNISNQPQHF.